This TCR beta chain was sequenced for a study of blood T cell repertoires in COVID-19. Study-level information: The study drew acute and convalescent COVID-19 samples from the United States, Italy and Spain. PBMCs, B-cell-depleted T cells, or T cells were the source of the cDNA or gDNA that made up the material.

V lost 3 bases to trimming and J lost 4 bases; unmatched junction nucleotides: 10. Germline assignment: CDR1 SGHRS and CDR2 YFSETQ. This CDR3 contains 16 residues. Original analysis: The assay estimated nucleated cells by amplifying reference gene primers. Sequenced by immunoSEQ multiplex PCR; TCRdb stores in-frame clones only, minus some. The DNA was the basis for D and trimming; V, J and clone size are from that table. The sample contains 200,000 to 300,000 clones, around 84% of which appear only once. The chain links TRBV5-1 to TRBJ2-5; 9 bases are a match to TRBD2. This receptor was obtained from a man aged 55-75 years with acute or convalescent COVID-19. Sequencing was done on a sample of peripheral blood. Here the CDR3 reads CASSSDGAGGPETQYF. The CDR3, as DNA: TGCGCCAGCAGCTCCGATGGGGCGGGGGGGCCAGAGACCCAGTACTTC.